Below, 27 T cell receptor beta chains from the same sample are listed, as sequenced in a study of identifying expanded T cells in peripheral blood (dated by TCRdb to the late 2010s). Receptor libraries were prepared by the immunoSEQ multiplex PCR assay. What TCRdb holds here is the immuneACCESS table cut down to in-frame rearrangements. Part of the clones is not present; checked against another copy, under half of the missing clones reflect an unresolved V gene, and the others are unexplained. The sample records tens of thousands of clones, about 80% of which are singletons. The ten most abundant clones make up approximately 19% of the sample. Sequencing input: blood. Receptors originate from a person aged 18 to 70 in good health.

This clone appeared once. Germline and junction disagree at one end, which may indicate a read error. The rearrangement joins TRBV6-5 to TRBJ2-7, with unresolved D. Germline V CDR1 and CDR2: MNHEY, SVGAGI. The CDR3 length is 14 residues. The CDR3 sequence is CASGYSSQTYEQYF. The CDR3 DNA is TGTGCCAGCGGTTACTCTTCCCAAACCTACGAGCAGTACTTC.

The chain is built from TRBV4-3 and TRBJ2-3, with D tentatively TRBD2 (7 bases). Germline V gives CDR1 LGHNA, CDR2 YSLEER. Trimming took 1 base from V and 4 from J, leaving 15 bases between them. This CDR3 is 16 amino acids long. Here the CDR3 DNA reads TGCGCCAGCAGCCAAGCTGAGGGAGGGGGAGCAGATACGCAGTATTTT. It is translated as CASSQAEGGGADTQYF.

The chain joins TRBV5-5 to TRBJ2-5; either TRBD1 or TRBD2 may fit D (5 bases each). V lost 2 bases and J 1 base, leaving 9 bases between the germline ends. Germline values: CDR1 SGHKS, CDR2 YYEKEE (reference sequence). The CDR3 contains 14 residues. The CDR3, as DNA: TGTGCCAGCAGCTTAGCAGGGAGCCAAGAGACCCAGTACTTC. The encoded protein is CASSLAGSQETQYF.

The gene calls are TRBV5-1 and TRBJ2-5; D may be TRBD2 (5 bases). V was shortened by 4 bases and J by 2 bases, with 12 bases between the two germline ends. The CDR3 runs to 14 residues. From germline, CDR1 is SGHRS and CDR2 YFSETQ. CDR3 coding DNA: TGCGCCAGCAGCCCCGGGGTCGTTCAAGAGACCCAGTACTTC. Amino acid sequence: CASSPGVVQETQYF. The complete variable domain, with remaining parts taken from reference TRBV5-1 and TRBJ2-5, reads KAGVTQTPRYLIKTRGQQVTLSCSPISGHRSVSWYQQTPGQGLQFLFEYFSETQRNKGNFPGRFSGRQFSNSRSEMNVSTLELGDSALYLCASSPGVVQETQYFGPGTRLLVL.

A single count supports this clone. This chain joins TRBV5-1 and TRBJ2-1, with D tentatively TRBD1 (5 bases). In germline, CDR1 is SGHRS, CDR2 YFSETQ. There are 14 residues in the CDR3. Trimming shortened V by 0 bases and J by 6 bases, and 10 bases separated the two germline ends. This CDR3 is CASSLVGGANEQFF. CDR3 nucleotide sequence: TGCGCCAGCAGCTTGGTAGGTGGGGCCAATGAGCAGTTCTTC. Full variable domain (remainder filled in from reference TRBV5-1 and TRBJ2-1): KAGVTQTPRYLIKTRGQQVTLSCSPISGHRSVSWYQQTPGQGLQFLFEYFSETQRNKGNFPGRFSGRQFSNSRSEMNVSTLELGDSALYLCASSLVGGANEQFFGPGTRLTVL.

As regards this clone: The sample contains more than one DNA sequence encoding this CDR3. This chain links TRBV4-1 with TRBJ1-1; D gene unclear. The length of the CDR3 is 14 residues. Germline lookup yields CDR1 MGHRA and CDR2 YSYEKL. V shed 1 base and J shed 0 bases, with 6 bases lying between them. The chain's CDR3 is CASSQGPLNTEAFF. CDR3 nucleotide sequence: TGCGCCAGCAGCCAAGGCCCCCTGAACACTGAAGCTTTCTTT.

The rearrangement joins TRBV11-2 to TRBJ1-2; 8 bases agree with TRBD1. The germline gives CDR1 SGHAT, CDR2 FQNNGV. The CDR3 runs 14 residues. Germline trimming cut 5 bases from V and 5 bases from J; bases unmatched to any gene: 7. The CDR3 region has the DNA TGTGCCAGCAGCCCGATGACAGGGGCATATGGCTACACCTTC. Translating gives CASSPMTGAYGYTF.

The chain combines TRBV4-3 with TRBJ2-7; D is possibly TRBD2 (6 bases). Between the trimmed V and J ends, which lost 5 bases and 3 bases, there was a span of 14 bases. Germline V gives CDR1 LGHNA, CDR2 YSLEER. The CDR3 covers 14 residues. CDR3 bases: TGCGCCAGCAGCTTGGCCGGGAGTGTCTACGAGCAGTACTTC. This sequence encodes CASSLAGSVYEQYF.

This sequence joins TRBV12-5 and TRBJ2-3; D not resolved. Germline assignment: CDR1 LGHNT and CDR2 FRNRAP. The CDR3 runs to 11 residues. The V end was cut by 5 bases, the J end by 8 bases, with 8 bases between. The DNA of the CDR3 is TGTGCTAGTGGTCCCGGAAGTACGCAGTATTTT. This codes for CASGPGSTQYF.

This clone was seen a single time. V usage is TRBV6-5 and J usage is TRBJ1-2; D gene ambiguous. The germline CDR1 and CDR2 sequences are MNHEY and SVGAGI. V lost 5 bases and J 8 bases, leaving 12 bases between the germline ends. This CDR3 region has 12 residues. In DNA form, the CDR3 reads TGTGCCAGCAGTACCTCTAGGCAGGGCTACACCTTC. As protein: CASSTSRQGYTF.

This chain links TRBV18 with TRBJ1-1; possibly TRBD1 for D (5 bases). The CDR3 runs to 12 residues. CDR1 is KGHSH, CDR2 LQKENI, per germline. The V and J ends lost 4 bases and 7 bases respectively, with 10 bases between them. The CDR3 sequence: CASSRDVDEAFF. For the CDR3, the DNA is TGTGCCAGCTCACGGGACGTAGATGAAGCTTTCTTT.

The chain couples TRBV5-1 to TRBJ2-3; 7 nucleotides match TRBD2. The length of the CDR3 is 14 residues. Looked up from germline, CDR1 is SGHRS and CDR2 is YFSETQ. V shed 4 bases and J 5 bases; nucleotides not matched to a gene: 7. For the CDR3, the DNA is TGCGCCAGCAGCACGGGAGGTCAAGGAGATACGCAGTATTTT. This sequence encodes CASSTGGQGDTQYF.

V usage is TRBV6-5 and J usage is TRBJ2-7; 11 positions agree with TRBD1. CDR3 size: 14 residues. The V gene's germline CDR1 is MNHEY and CDR2 SVGAGI. The V and J ends lost 5 bases and 5 bases, in that order; junction bases with no gene match: 5. The CDR3 here is CASSAGTGGDEQYV. CDR3 DNA: TGTGCCAGCAGTGCCGGGACAGGGGGGGACGAGCAGTACGTC.

This chain uses TRBV5-1 with TRBJ2-2; D ambiguous. Trimming pared 0 bases from V and 6 bases from J, leaving 9 bases between. In germline, CDR1 is SGHRS, CDR2 YFSETQ. The CDR3 has 14 residues. CDR3 sequence (DNA): TGCGCCAGCAGCTTGGGTAGAAACCCCGGGGAGCTGTTTTTT. Translating it yields CASSLGRNPGELFF.

The chain employs TRBV6-4 and TRBJ2-3; 7 bases are shared with TRBD2. V dropped 9 bases and J dropped 6; count of bases not matched to a gene: 9. Per germline, CDR1 MRHNA and CDR2 SNTAGT. This CDR3 spans 13 amino acids. CDR3 in DNA: TGTGCCAGTTCCCGGGAGGAAAAGGATACGCAGTATTTT. Amino acid sequence: CASSREEKDTQYF.

This chain connects TRBV5-4 to TRBJ2-7; D not certain. The CDR3 covers 13 residues. The germline V gene encodes CDR1 SGHNT and CDR2 YYREEE (reference sequence). Deletions cut 4 bases from V and 5 bases from J, with 13 bases between. This chain's CDR3 is CASSPTPFNEQYF. The CDR3 DNA sequence: TGTGCCAGCAGCCCCACTCCCTTTAACGAGCAGTACTTC.

V usage is TRBV5-8 and J usage is TRBJ2-1; 7 bases map to TRBD1. The CDR3 is 13 amino acids. The trim removed 8 bases at V and 2 bases at J, leaving 4 bases unmatched. Germline values: CDR1 SGHTS, CDR2 YDEGEE. DNA of the CDR3: TGTGCCAGTGACAGGGCGGCCTACAATGAGCAGTTCTTC. It codes for CASDRAAYNEQFF.

The chain is built from TRBV6-6 and TRBJ1-2; TRBD1 matches at 7 bases. The length of the CDR3 is 15 residues. Unmatched junction bases numbered 15, after V lost 6 bases and J lost 8 bases. CDR1 is MNHNY and CDR2 is SVGAGI in the germline V gene (reference sequence). CDR3 region: CASSPNSRQGGGYTF. The DNA for the CDR3 is TGTGCCAGCAGCCCTAACTCCCGACAGGGAGGAGGCTACACCTTC.

This sequence joins TRBV6-1 and TRBJ1-1; unclear D gene. Germline V gene data show CDR1 as MNHNS and CDR2 as SASEGT. The V end was cut by 1 base, the J end by 11 bases, with 11 bases between. This CDR3 is 12 amino acids long. The CDR3 nucleotides read TGTGCCAGCAGTGAAGATCGTTTTTTTGCTTTCTTT. Encoded protein: CASSEDRFFAFF.

The chain links TRBV19 to TRBJ1-3; D gene ambiguous. The CDR3 contains 13 residues. V was pared by 6 bases and J by 0 bases, with 6 bases between. The V gene's germline CDR1 is LNHDA and CDR2 SQIVND (reference sequence). CDR3 nucleotide sequence: TGTGCCAGTAGCCAGGTCTCTGGAAACACCATATATTTT. Protein sequence: CASSQVSGNTIYF.

This chain uses TRBV20-1 with TRBJ2-7, with D unresolved. CDR3 length equals 11 residues. Between the trimmed V and J ends, which lost 2 bases and 6 bases, there was a span of 8 bases. Germline V gene sequence: CDR1 DFQATT, CDR2 SNEGSKA (reference sequence). The CDR3 DNA follows: TGCAGTGCTAGAAACCCGGGCGAGCAGTACTTC. Translated: CSARNPGEQYF.

This sequence joins TRBV18 and TRBJ2-6; D possibly matches TRBD1 or TRBD2 (5 bases each). CDR3 size: 19 residues. V lost 1 base to trimming and J lost 0 bases, with 16 bases between them. Per germline, CDR1 KGHSH and CDR2 LQKENI. For the CDR3, the DNA is TGTGCCAGCTCACCACTGAGGGTAGGGGAGAACTCTGGGGCCAACGTCCTGACTTTC. Its protein product is CASSPLRVGENSGANVLTF. Combining the CDR3 with reference TRBV18 and TRBJ2-6 gives the whole variable domain NAGVMQNPRHLVRRRGQEARLRCSPMKGHSHVYWYRQLPEEGLKFMVYLQKENIIDESGMPKERFSAEFPKEGPSILRIQQVVRGDSAAYFCASSPLRVGENSGANVLTFGAGSRLTVL.

This chain links TRBV27 with TRBJ2-1, with TRBD2 matching 13 bases. Per the germline V gene, CDR1 is MNHEY and CDR2 is SMNVEV (reference sequence). Germline trimming cut 6 bases from V and 14 bases from J; bases unmatched to any gene: 13. The CDR3 has 15 amino acids. CDR3: CASRTIGLAGDQKFF. CDR3 DNA: TGTGCCAGCAGGACAATCGGACTAGCGGGAGATCAAAAGTTCTTC.

This chain links TRBV6-5 with TRBJ2-7; TRBD2 matches at 9 bases. Germline CDR1 MNHEY, CDR2 SVGAGI. The CDR3 runs 11 residues. CDR3 loop: CASSRTSEYFV. The CDR3 bases are TGTGCCAGCAGTCGGACTAGCGAGTACTTCGTC.

The rearrangement joins TRBV6-1 to TRBJ2-5; D possibly corresponds to TRBD1 (6 bases). The ends were cut back, 7 bases at V and 4 bases at J, with 19 bases in the middle. Germline V gives CDR1 MNHNS, CDR2 SASEGT. The CDR3 extends over 15 amino acids. CDR3 DNA: TGTGCCAGCAAACGAGGGGGTGGGTGGGGAGAGACCCAGTACTTC. Encoded protein: CASKRGGGWGETQYF.

J is TRBJ1-3 and V is TRBV6-1; 8 bases align to TRBD1. The ends lost 2 bases at V and 4 bases at J; junction bases unmatched: 7. Germline CDR1 and CDR2: MNHNS and SASEGT. This CDR3 contains 16 residues. CDR3: CASSEPTGVGGNTIYF. The CDR3 nucleotides are TGTGCCAGCAGTGAACCGACAGGGGTGGGGGGAAACACCATATATTTT.

The chain carries TRBV11-3 and TRBJ2-1; no clear D. V lost 5 bases and J lost 5, with 16 bases in between. The CDR3 sequence is 15 residues long. The germline gives CDR1 SGHNT, CDR2 YENEEA. The CDR3 region has the DNA TGTGCCAGCAGCCCCAAAGTCGGTGGGGACAATGAGCAGTTCTTC. Its protein is CASSPKVGGDNEQFF.